The 24 T cell receptor beta chains reported below all come from one sample, sequenced in a study of molecular identifiers for immune sequencing clone quantification. From the PCR reads, TCRdb called clonotypes with MiXCR, one entry per CDR3 protein. This repertoire shows a few hundred thousand distinct CDR3 sequences, over 20% found once; its top ten account for roughly 0.7%. The sequenced material came from naive CD8+ T cells from blood, with Jurkat cell RNA spiked in. Subset reported: FACS-sorted CD8+CD4-CCR7+CD45RA+ naive T cells. The receptors were gathered from a human donor in good health. Some libraries in this study had Jurkat cell RNA spiked in.

This clonotype has just a few counts. Because the CDR3 is missing its conserved closing phenylalanine or tryptophan, this is likely a read error. The chain recombines TRBV6-5 with TRBJ2-7; no definite D call. The CDR3 totals 13 residues. Deletions cut 0 bases from V and 4 bases from J, with 7 bases between. The germline V gene encodes CDR1 MNHEY and CDR2 SVGAGI. CDR3 loop: CASSYSREYEQYS. CDR3 DNA: TGTGCCAGCAGTTACTCTAGAGAATACGAGCAGTACTCC.

This clonotype was seen repeatedly, ten times or more. This chain connects TRBV7-9 to TRBJ2-5; the D is unclear. Germline V gene lookup returns CDR1 SEHNR and CDR2 FQNEAQ (reference sequence). The CDR3 runs to 12 residues. V dropped 5 bases and J dropped 0 bases, with 4 bases sitting between them. CDR3 DNA: TGTGCCAGCAGCGTGTACCAAGAGACCCAGTACTTC. Translating it yields CASSVYQETQYF.

The sample holds a few counts of this clonotype. This chain joins TRBV4-1 and TRBJ1-1, with TRBD1 as a possible D gene (5 bases). V was clipped by 0 bases and J by 4 bases, with 12 bases between them. This CDR3 has 15 amino acids. Per germline, CDR1 MGHRA and CDR2 YSYEKL. The CDR3 nucleotides are TGCGCCAGCAGCCAAGATAGGCAGGGTGGCACTGAAGCTTTCTTT. Residues: CASSQDRQGGTEAFF.

The sample holds a few counts of this clonotype. The V and J genes are TRBV7-9 and TRBJ2-2; no firm D call. V lost 2 bases and J lost 5, with 12 bases in between. The CDR3 length is 15 residues. CDR1 and CDR2 (germline): SEHNR, FQNEAQ (reference sequence). DNA for the CDR3: TGTGCCAGCAGCTTAACGGCAGACGAGACCGGGGAGCTGTTTTTT. Amino acid sequence: CASSLTADETGELFF.

As for this clonotype: With a much larger clone just one base away, this may be a read error. The rearrangement joins TRBV30 to TRBJ1-1; tentative D call: TRBD1 (6 bases). The germline V gene has CDR1 GTSNPN and CDR2 SVGIG (reference sequence). The CDR3 has 14 residues. CDR3: CAWSVLRDNTEASF. DNA of the CDR3: TGTGCCTGGAGTGTATTAAGGGACAACACTGAAGCTTCCTTT.

Points on this clonotype: Given a much more abundant clone one base away, this may be a read error. The V gene is TRBV3-1, the J gene TRBJ1-1; D remains ambiguous. The CDR3 contains 14 residues. Germline CDR1 and CDR2: LGHDT and YNNKEL (reference sequence). This CDR3 reads CASSQARRNTEAIF. The CDR3 DNA sequence: TGTGCCAGCAGCCAAGCCAGGAGGAACACTGAAGCTATCTTT.

On this clonotype itself: This may stem from a read error, because a much larger clone lies one nucleotide away. The chain combines TRBV29-1 with TRBJ2-5; TRBD2 aligns across 7 bases. The CDR3 length is 14 residues. V trimming: 4 bases; J trimming: 0 bases; junction bases outside the gene matches: 5. The germline V gene encodes CDR1 SQVTM and CDR2 ANQGSEA. DNA for the CDR3: TGCAGCGTTGTTCTGGGGGGGTACCAAGAGACCCAGTACTTC. As protein: CSVVLGGYQETQYF. Drawing the rest from reference TRBV29-1 and TRBJ2-5, the complete variable domain is SAVISQKPSRDICQRGTSLTIQCQVDSQVTMMFWYRQQPGQSLTLIATANQGSEATYESGFVIDKFPISRPNLTFSTLTVSNMSPEDSSIYLCSVVLGGYQETQYFGPGTRLLVL.

This clonotype was seen only a few times. The chain carries TRBV11-2 and TRBJ2-3; 9 positions agree with TRBD2. CDR1 and CDR2 from the germline V gene are SGHAT and FQNNGV. There are 16 residues in the CDR3. J gave up 1 base and V 0 bases, and 2 bases lay outside the gene matches. The CDR3 region has the DNA TGTGCCAGCAGCTTAGAGGTAGCGGGGGGCACAGATACGCAGTATTTT. Encoded protein: CASSLEVAGGTDTQYF.

In the case of this clonotype: This likely comes from a read error, as the CDR3 has no conserved phenylalanine or tryptophan at its end. The J gene is TRBJ1-1, the V gene TRBV6-2 or TRBV6-3, with D possibly matching TRBD1 (5 bases). CDR1 and CDR2 (germline): MNHEY, SVGEGT. Trimming cost V 7 bases and J 0 bases, with 9 bases left between them. This CDR3 spans 13 amino acids. CDR3 coding DNA: TGTGCCAGCAAGGAGGGGTTGAACACTGAAGCTTTCTGT. Translating gives CASKEGLNTEAFC.

The rearrangement uses TRBV4-3 and TRBJ2-1; TRBD2 matches 10 bases. CDR3 length: 19 amino acids. Germline V gene lookup returns CDR1 LGHNA and CDR2 YSLEER. Trimming took 3 bases from V and 2 from J; bases not matched to a gene: 13. The CDR3 nucleotides are TGCGCCAGCAGCCAGGATAACCCTTTTAGCGGGGGGACCTACAATGAGCAGTTCTTC. Its protein is CASSQDNPFSGGTYNEQFF.

This clonotype was picked up many times. The genes are TRBV9 and TRBJ1-2; D is unclear. The germline gives CDR1 SGDLS, CDR2 YYNGEE. Trimming removed 0 bases at V and 4 bases at J, with 13 bases between. This CDR3 comprises 15 residues. The CDR3 protein is CASSVGSSAVYGYTF. In DNA form, the CDR3 reads TGTGCCAGCAGCGTAGGAAGTTCGGCAGTCTATGGCTACACCTTC.

This clonotype was seen at least ten times. The chain employs TRBV10-3 and TRBJ2-7; D is ambiguous. Germline V gene data show CDR1 as ENHRY and CDR2 as SYGVKD. Trimming took 8 bases from V and 2 from J, leaving 19 bases between them. This CDR3 comprises 15 residues. Here the CDR3 DNA reads TGTGCCATCGCCGCGGCGACGGACCGAGCCTACGAGCAGTACTTC. It encodes CAIAAATDRAYEQYF.

The V call is TRBV4-3, the J call TRBJ2-3; a weak D match, TRBD1 (6 bases). Trimming cost V 0 bases and J 2 bases, with 12 bases left between them. Germline assignment: CDR1 LGHNA and CDR2 YSLEER. The CDR3 has 16 residues. The CDR3 DNA follows: TGCGCCAGCAGCCAAGATCAGAGGGGGATCACAGATACGCAGTATTTT. It encodes CASSQDQRGITDTQYF.

The J gene is TRBJ2-2, the V gene TRBV27; D call uncertain. This CDR3 contains 15 residues. Trimming cost V 4 bases and J 4 bases, with 13 bases left between them. Germline V CDR1 and CDR2: MNHEY, SMNVEV (reference sequence). For the CDR3, the DNA is TGTGCCAGCAGTTCACCCCTAAATCCCACCGGGGAGCTGTTTTTT. This encodes CASSSPLNPTGELFF.

This clonotype was seen only once. At one boundary the junction diverges from the germline segment, which might be a read error. This chain uses TRBV28 with TRBJ2-3, with 7 bases identical to TRBD2. CDR1 is MDHEN and CDR2 is SYDVKM in the germline V gene. The CDR3 contains 16 residues. The CDR3: CASRPLEAGDGDTQYF. In DNA, the CDR3 is TGTGCCAGCAGACCCTTAGAGGCGGGAGATGGTGATACGCAGTACTTT.

This clonotype has only a few counts. The chain links TRBV7-2 to TRBJ1-5, with D possibly TRBD1 on 5 matching bases. This CDR3 is built from 16 residues. V was clipped by 5 bases and J by 0 bases, with 14 bases between them. Germline V gene data show CDR1 as SGHTA and CDR2 as FQGNSA. DNA for the CDR3: TGTGCCAGCAGCCCAAGGGGAGCACATAGCAATCAGCCCCAGCATTTT. Its protein is CASSPRGAHSNQPQHF.

This clonotype was observed at least ten times. The CDR3 loop is CASSVDGTYNEQFF. In DNA, the CDR3 is TGTGCCAGCAGCGTAGATGGAACCTACAATGAGCAGTTCTTC. The chain uses TRBV9 and TRBJ2-1, with D hard to call. The V end lost 0 bases, the J end lost 2 bases, and 6 bases lay between the germline ends. CDR3 length equals 14 residues. From germline, CDR1 is SGDLS and CDR2 YYNGEE.

This clonotype was detected many times. The chain carries TRBV27 and TRBJ1-1, with 8 bases identical to TRBD1. Trimming at V came to 6 bases and at J to 3 bases, leaving 12 bases not matched to a gene. This CDR3 comprises 16 residues. CDR1 MNHEY and CDR2 SMNVEV come from the germline V gene (reference sequence). The CDR3 sequence is CASRPDRGLVDTEAFF. CDR3 in DNA: TGTGCCAGCAGGCCAGACAGGGGTTTGGTTGACACTGAAGCTTTCTTT.

This clonotype was picked up a small number of times. The V and J genes are TRBV7-9 and TRBJ2-1; D is possibly TRBD1 or TRBD2 (5 bases each). V lost 6 bases to trimming and J lost 6 bases, with 12 bases between them. CDR1 is SEHNR and CDR2 is FQNEAQ in the germline V gene (reference sequence). There are 13 residues in the CDR3. CDR3 in amino acids: CASRSGTSNEQFF. For the CDR3, the DNA is TGTGCCAGCAGGTCGGGGACCAGCAATGAGCAGTTCTTC.

Concerning this clonotype: Being one base from a much bigger clone, this may be a read error. CDR3 DNA sequence: TGCAGCGCGAGTGGGACAGCGTACAATGAGCAGTTCTTC. This gives the protein CSASGTAYNEQFF. The V and J genes are TRBV29-1 and TRBJ2-1; 7 nucleotides align to TRBD1. Per germline, CDR1 SQVTM and CDR2 ANQGSEA. V trimming: 7 bases; J trimming: 4 bases; junction bases outside the gene matches: 7. The CDR3 is 13 amino acids.

This clonotype occurred many times. The V call is TRBV28, the J call TRBJ2-7; 7 bases line up with TRBD2. Trimming cost V 3 bases and J 4 bases; bases outside gene matches: 6. This CDR3 comprises 14 residues. Germline V lookup: CDR1 MDHEN, CDR2 SYDVKM. The CDR3 here is CASSFLAEVYEQYF. The CDR3 bases are TGTGCCAGCAGTTTCCTAGCGGAAGTTTACGAGCAGTACTTC.

The sample holds a few counts of this clonotype. The V call is TRBV20-1, the J call TRBJ2-7; 8 positions agree with TRBD2. The V segment lost 7 bases and the J segment 3 bases; nucleotides outside the gene matches: 14. The length of the CDR3 is 15 residues. Germline values: CDR1 DFQATT, CDR2 SNEGSKA (reference sequence). The CDR3 DNA sequence: TGCAGTGTTAAGGGACTAGTTCCCCTCTACTACGAGCAGTACTTC. Amino acid sequence: CSVKGLVPLYYEQYF.

V is TRBV6-5 and J is TRBJ2-3, with D possibly TRBD2 on 7 matching bases. Trimming removed 2 bases at V and 3 bases at J, with 24 bases between. Germline CDR1 is MNHEY and CDR2 is SVGAGI. The CDR3 loop spans 19 amino acids. CDR3 in DNA: TGTGCCAGCAGTTACGACCCCCTAGGACCGGGGGGCGCGACAGATACGCAGTATTTT. This codes for CASSYDPLGPGGATDTQYF.

As for this clonotype: A clone one base away is much larger, so this may be a read error. V usage is TRBV2 and J usage is TRBJ2-7; D uncertain. The V gene's germline CDR1 is SNHLY and CDR2 FYNNEI. The ends were cut back, 3 bases at V and 3 bases at J, with 9 bases in the middle. This CDR3 region has 13 residues. The CDR3 reads CASSEVGIYEQYF. The CDR3 nucleotides are TGTGCCAGCAGTGAGGTAGGGATCTACGAGCAGTACTTC.